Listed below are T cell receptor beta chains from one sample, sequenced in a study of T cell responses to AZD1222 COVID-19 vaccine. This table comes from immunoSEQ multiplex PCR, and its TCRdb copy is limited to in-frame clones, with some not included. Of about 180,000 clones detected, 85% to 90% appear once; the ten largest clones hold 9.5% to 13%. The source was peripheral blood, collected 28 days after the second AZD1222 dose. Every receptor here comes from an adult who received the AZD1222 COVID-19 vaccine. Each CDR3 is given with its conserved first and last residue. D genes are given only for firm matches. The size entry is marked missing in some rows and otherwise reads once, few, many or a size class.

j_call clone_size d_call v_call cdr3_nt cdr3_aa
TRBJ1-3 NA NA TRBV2 TGTGCCAGCAGTGAAACGGCTGGAAACACCATATATTTT CASSETAGNTIYF
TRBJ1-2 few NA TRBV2 TGTGCCAGCAGTGACTATAGTGACACCTATGGCTACACCTTC CASSDYSDTYGYTF
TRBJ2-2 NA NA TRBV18 TGTGCCAGCTCACCGCCAGGAGTGAACACCGGGGAGCTGTTTTTT CASSPPGVNTGELFF
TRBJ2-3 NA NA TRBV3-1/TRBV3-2 TGTGCCAGCAGTCAAGGCTTAAATACGCAGTATTTT CASSQGLNTQYF
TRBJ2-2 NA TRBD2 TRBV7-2 TGTGCCAGCAGCTCGCGGGGGGCCAGGACCGGGGAGCTGTTTTTT CASSSRGARTGELFF
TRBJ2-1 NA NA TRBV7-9 TGTGCCAGCAGCTTAGCCGGGTCCTACAATGAGCAGTTCTTC CASSLAGSYNEQFF
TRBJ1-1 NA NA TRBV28 TGTGCCAGCAGTATTTCAGGGTCTCGGCGGCATGAAGCTTTCTTT CASSISGSRRHEAFF
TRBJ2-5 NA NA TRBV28 TGTGCCAGCAGTTCAGCAGGGATTTGGGAGACCCAGTACTTC CASSSAGIWETQYF
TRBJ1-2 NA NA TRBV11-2 TGTGCCAGCAGCTTAGTTCTTCGGGGGAATGGGTACACCTTC CASSLVLRGNGYTF
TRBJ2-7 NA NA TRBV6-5 TGTGCCGCAGGGGAGGGGCCCTACGAGCAGTACTTC CAAGEGPYEQYF
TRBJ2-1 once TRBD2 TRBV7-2 TGTGCCAGCAGCCCGTCCGGGACTATTAACAATGAGCAGTTCTTC CASSPSGTINNEQFF
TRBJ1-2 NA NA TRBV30 TGTGCCTGGACCTTGGCCCGGATCTATGGCTACACCTTC CAWTLARIYGYTF
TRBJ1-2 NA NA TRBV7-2 TGTGCCAGCAGCTTCCAATCCTATGGCTACACCTTC CASSFQSYGYTF
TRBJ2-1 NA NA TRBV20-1 TGCAGTGCGAACAGGATACATGAGCAGTTCTTC CSANRIHEQFF
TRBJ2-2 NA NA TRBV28 TGTGCCAGCAGCAGAGACCGGGCCCTCACCGGGGAGCTGTTTTTT CASSRDRALTGELFF
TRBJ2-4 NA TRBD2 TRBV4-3 TGCGCCAGCAGTCCGGACCCTAGCGGGGGTGTCAAAAACATTCAGTACTTC CASSPDPSGGVKNIQYF
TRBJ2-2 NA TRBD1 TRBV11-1 TGTGCCAGCAGCCCGGGACAGGGCGACACCGGGGAGCTGTTTTTT CASSPGQGDTGELFF
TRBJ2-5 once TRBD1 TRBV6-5 TGTGCCAGCAGCTCCGGGACAGGGAGGGACGAGACCCAGTACTTC CASSSGTGRDETQYF
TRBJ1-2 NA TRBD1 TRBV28 TGTGCCAGCAGCCCCACAGGGGAGTATGGCTACACCTTC CASSPTGEYGYTF
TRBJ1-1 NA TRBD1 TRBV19 TGTGCCAGTAGTATACAACCGGGACAGGGGTTAGGTAACACTGAAGCTTTCTTT CASSIQPGQGLGNTEAFF
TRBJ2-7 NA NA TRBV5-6 TGTGCCAGCAGCTTGGGTATGGGGGAAGTCAACGAGCAGTACTTC CASSLGMGEVNEQYF
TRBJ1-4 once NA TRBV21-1 TGTGCCAGCAGCAAAACGGGGAGGGGTAGGAATGAAAAACTGTTTTTT CASSKTGRGRNEKLFF
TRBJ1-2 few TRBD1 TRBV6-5 TGTGCCAGCAGTATCGACAGGGGGAACTATGGCTACACCTTC CASSIDRGNYGYTF
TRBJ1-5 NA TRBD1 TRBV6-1 TGTGCCAGCAGTGAGACAGGGGTAGCGGGCAATCAGCCCCAGCATTTT CASSETGVAGNQPQHF
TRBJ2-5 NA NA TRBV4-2 TGTGCCAGCAGCCTCGGCCCCGGGGTGGAGACCCAGTACTTC CASSLGPGVETQYF
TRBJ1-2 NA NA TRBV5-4 TGTGCCAGCAGCCCCGGGGCAAGTCGAAGCTACACCTTC CASSPGASRSYTF
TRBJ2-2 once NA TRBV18 TGTGCCAGCTCAGGCGACATCAGGGCCGGGGAGCTGTTTTTT CASSGDIRAGELFF
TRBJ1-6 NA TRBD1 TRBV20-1 TGCAGTGCTAGTAGGGACAGGGAGCCTCTAAATTCACCCCTCCACTTT CSASRDREPLNSPLHF
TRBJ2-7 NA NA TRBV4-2 TGTGCCAGCAGCCAAAAACAGGAGTCCGAGCAGTACTTC CASSQKQESEQYF
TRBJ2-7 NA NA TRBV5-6 TGTGCCAGCAGCTACTATGGGCAGATTCCGTACTTC CASSYYGQIPYF
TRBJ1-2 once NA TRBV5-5 TGTGCCAGCAGCCTCGAGCAGGTGGTCTATGGCTACACCTTC CASSLEQVVYGYTF
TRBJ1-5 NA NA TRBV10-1 TGCGCCAGCAGTGACAATTCCAATCAGCCCCAGCATTTT CASSDNSNQPQHF
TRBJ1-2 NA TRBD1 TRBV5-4 TGTGCCAGCAGTTCGCCCGGGACAGGGCGAGGTGGCTACACCTTC CASSSPGTGRGGYTF